This TCR beta chain is drawn from a study of blood T cell repertoires in COVID-19. Across the study: Whether acute or convalescent, the COVID-19 samples came from the United States, Italy and Spain. Sources were T cells, B-cell-depleted T cells, or PBMCs; the material itself was cDNA or gDNA.

The CDR3 is 17 residues long. Germline trimming cut 2 bases from V and 2 bases from J; bases unmatched to any gene: 8. Germline CDR1 is LNHDA and CDR2 is SQIVND (reference sequence). Original data processing: The assay estimated nucleated cells by amplifying reference gene primers. Data came from immunoSEQ multiplex PCR; TCRdb stores just in-frame clones and leaves some out. The V and J calls and clone size come from that table; D and trimming were worked out from the DNA. The repertoire consists of 45,000 or so clones, with approximately 79% occurring once and the leading ten covering nearly 45%. The J gene is TRBJ2-5, the V gene TRBV19, with 10 bases that match TRBD2. Sequencing was done on a sample of peripheral blood. The receptor comes from a human donor in a cohort sampled during active COVID-19. This chain's CDR3 is CASSIRLAGEQQETQYF. The CDR3, as DNA: TGTGCCAGTAGTATACGGCTAGCGGGGGAGCAACAAGAGACCCAGTACTTC. Drawing the rest from reference TRBV19 and TRBJ2-5, the complete variable domain is DGGITQSPKYLFRKEGQNVTLSCEQNLNHDAMYWYRQDPGQGLRLIYYSQIVNDFQKGDIAEGYSVSREKKESFPLTVTSAQKNPTAFYLCASSIRLAGEQQETQYFGPGTRLLVL.